This T cell receptor (beta chain) originates from a study of response to subunit inactivated influenza vaccine. TCRdb independently ran MiXCR on the RT-PCR reads; one entry per CDR3 protein. The data hold a few hundred thousand distinct CDR3 sequences, with about 20% observed a single time. A word on this clonotype: One end of the junction fails to match germline, which may point to a read error.

Germline CDR1 and CDR2: SGHDT and YYEEEE. CDR3 length equals 16 residues. Sequencing was performed on PBMCs from blood, taken about 20 months after vaccination. The gene calls are TRBV5-6 and TRBJ2-4; D is ambiguous. This sequence originates from a man aged 50 to 69 who received an inactivated influenza vaccine. The CDR3 spells CASSLELPLTKNLQYF. The CDR3 DNA is TGTGCCAGCAGCTTGGAGCTGCCCCTCACCAAAAACCTTCAGTACTTC.